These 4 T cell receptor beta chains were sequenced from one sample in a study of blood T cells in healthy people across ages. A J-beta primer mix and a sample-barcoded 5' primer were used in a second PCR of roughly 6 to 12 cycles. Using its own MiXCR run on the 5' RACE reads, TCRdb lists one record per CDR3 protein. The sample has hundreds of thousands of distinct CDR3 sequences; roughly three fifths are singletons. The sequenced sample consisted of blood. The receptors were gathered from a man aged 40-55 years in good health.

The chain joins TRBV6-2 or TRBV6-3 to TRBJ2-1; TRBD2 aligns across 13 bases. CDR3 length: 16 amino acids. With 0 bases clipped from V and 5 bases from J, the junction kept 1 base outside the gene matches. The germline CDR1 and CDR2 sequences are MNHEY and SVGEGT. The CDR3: CASSYSGLAGDNEQFF. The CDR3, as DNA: TGTGCCAGCAGTTACTCCGGACTAGCGGGAGACAATGAGCAGTTCTTC.

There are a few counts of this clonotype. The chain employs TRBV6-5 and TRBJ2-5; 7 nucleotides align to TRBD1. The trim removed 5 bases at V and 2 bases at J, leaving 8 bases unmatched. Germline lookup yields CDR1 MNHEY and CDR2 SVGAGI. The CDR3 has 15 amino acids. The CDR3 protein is CASSTPGTAQETQYF. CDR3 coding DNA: TGTGCCAGCAGTACCCCAGGGACAGCACAAGAGACCCAGTACTTC.

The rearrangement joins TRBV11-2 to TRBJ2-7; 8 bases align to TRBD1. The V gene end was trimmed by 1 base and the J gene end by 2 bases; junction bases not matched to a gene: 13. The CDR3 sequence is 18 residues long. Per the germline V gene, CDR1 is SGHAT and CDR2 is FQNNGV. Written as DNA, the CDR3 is TGTGCCAGCAGCTTAGTTTTTGGGACGGGACAGGTCCCCTACGAGCAGTACTTC. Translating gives CASSLVFGTGQVPYEQYF.

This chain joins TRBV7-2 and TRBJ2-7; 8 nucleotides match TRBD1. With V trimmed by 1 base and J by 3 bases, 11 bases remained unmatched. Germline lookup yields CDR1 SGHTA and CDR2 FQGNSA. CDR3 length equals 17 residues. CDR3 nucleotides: TGTGCCAGCAGCTTAGATTTGGCAGGGGGCCTGAACTACGAGCAGTACTTC. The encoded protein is CASSLDLAGGLNYEQYF.